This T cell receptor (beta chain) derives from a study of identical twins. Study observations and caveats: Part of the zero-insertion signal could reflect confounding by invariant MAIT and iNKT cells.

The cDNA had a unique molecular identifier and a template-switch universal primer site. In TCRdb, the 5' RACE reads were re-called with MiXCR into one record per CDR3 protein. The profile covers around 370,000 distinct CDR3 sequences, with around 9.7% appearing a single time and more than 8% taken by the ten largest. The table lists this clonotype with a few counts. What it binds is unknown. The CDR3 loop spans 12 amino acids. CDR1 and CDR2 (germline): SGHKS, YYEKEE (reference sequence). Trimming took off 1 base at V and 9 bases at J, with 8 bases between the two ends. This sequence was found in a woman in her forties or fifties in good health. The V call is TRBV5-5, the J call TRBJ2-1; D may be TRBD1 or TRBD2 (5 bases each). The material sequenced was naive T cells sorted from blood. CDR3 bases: TGTGCCAGCAGCTTGACTGGGGGTGAGCAGTTCTTC. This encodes CASSLTGGEQFF.